These 2 T cell receptor beta chains share one sample of origin, sequenced in a study of human T cells and chemical hapten exposure. Sample time point: patch test 1, 2 weeks after DPC sensitization. Treatment indicated: therapeutic diphenylcyclopropenone sensitization with weekly scalp DPC. TCRdb re-analysed the RACE reads in MiXCR, keeping a single row per CDR3 protein. The sample yields 75,000 to 100,000 distinct CDR3 sequences, around an eighth seen once. The input for sequencing was whole blood, taken in connection with sensitization to the hapten diphenylcyclopropenone (DPC). The receptors shown here come from a middle-aged woman with alopecia areata. Some clones in this sample may be carry-over from other donors' samples.

The J gene is TRBJ2-5, the V gene TRBV4-1; a possible D gene is TRBD2 (5 bases). V was shortened by 2 bases and J by 5 bases, with 12 bases between the two germline ends. Germline CDR1 reads MGHRA; CDR2 reads YSYEKL. The CDR3 is made up of 14 amino acids. This CDR3 reads CASSQRVGVETQYF. The CDR3 DNA sequence: TGCGCCAGCAGCCAAAGGGTGGGAGTGGAGACCCAGTACTTC.

This clonotype was seen only a few times. The V gene is TRBV9, the J gene TRBJ2-1; 8 bases agree with TRBD2. CDR1 and CDR2 (germline): SGDLS, YYNGEE. V gave up 1 base and J gave up 7 bases; unmatched junction bases: 10. This CDR3 has 16 amino acids. Here the CDR3 reads CASSVTTSVRMNEQFF. The CDR3 DNA is TGTGCCAGCAGCGTAACGACTAGCGTAAGAATGAATGAGCAGTTCTTC.